The 7 T cell receptor beta chains in this list originate from one sample, sequenced in a study of cytomegalovirus exposure and HLA in healthy donors. It was with 60 Vbeta and 13 Jbeta primers that the PCR ran. Generated by immunoSEQ multiplex PCR, the TCRdb table keeps only in-frame clones and is missing some. This table holds around 220,000 clones, 70% to 80% found once. The sequenced sample was PBMCs. These receptors came from a woman aged 30 to 39 in good health and CMV-seronegative.

This chain links TRBV30 with TRBJ1-2; 7 bases agree with TRBD1. The germline V gene has CDR1 GTSNPN and CDR2 SVGIG (reference sequence). The CDR3 is 13 amino acids. Losses at the gene ends were 2 bases for V and 8 bases for J; bases not matched to a gene: 8. The CDR3 DNA follows: TGTGCCTGGAGTATGAGACAGGGTGGAGGCTACACCTTC. Translating gives CAWSMRQGGGYTF.

The chain recombines TRBV30 with TRBJ2-1, with D perhaps matching TRBD2 (6 bases). This CDR3 has 17 amino acids. Trimming left V 1 base short and J 5 bases short, with 21 bases between. Germline V gene sequence: CDR1 GTSNPN, CDR2 SVGIG (reference sequence). The CDR3 is CAWSGPPTSRGNNEQFF. CDR3 nucleotides: TGTGCCTGGAGTGGCCCTCCCACTAGCCGAGGGAACAATGAGCAGTTCTTC. The full variable domain, completed using reference TRBV30 and TRBJ2-1, is SQTIHQWPATLVQPVGSPLSLECTVEGTSNPNLYWYRQAAGRGLQLLFYSVGIGQISSEVPQNLSASRPQDRQFILSSKKLLLSDSGFYLCAWSGPPTSRGNNEQFFGPGTRLTVL.

The chain combines TRBV7-2 with TRBJ2-3; D not certain. V was cut by 5 bases and J by 2 bases, with 14 bases left in between. From germline, CDR1 is SGHTA and CDR2 FQGNSA. The CDR3 loop spans 15 amino acids. The CDR3 DNA follows: TGTGCCAGCAGCCGGAGTGTATTCCCCACAGATACGCAGTATTTT. Encoded protein: CASSRSVFPTDTQYF.

The chain uses TRBV27 and TRBJ2-3; 7 nucleotides line up with TRBD2. The CDR3 runs to 15 residues. The germline V gene has CDR1 MNHEY and CDR2 SMNVEV (reference sequence). The V gene end was trimmed by 3 bases and the J gene end by 2 bases; junction bases not matched to a gene: 5. CDR3 region: CASSFRLAATDTQYF. Here the CDR3 DNA reads TGTGCCAGCAGTTTCAGGCTAGCGGCCACAGATACGCAGTATTTT.

The chain uses TRBV5-6 and TRBJ2-1, with TRBD2 matching 9 bases. The CDR3 runs 17 residues. Losses at the gene ends were 4 bases for V and 8 bases for J; bases not matched to a gene: 16. The germline CDR1 and CDR2 sequences are SGHDT and YYEEEE. CDR3 coding DNA: TGTGCCAGCAGCCTCTTTGTCGGGGCTAGCGGGACGGATGAGCAGTTCTTC. It yields the protein CASSLFVGASGTDEQFF.

The rearrangement joins TRBV19 to TRBJ2-3; 10 bases match TRBD1. The CDR3 is made up of 15 amino acids. Germline loops: CDR1 LNHDA, CDR2 SQIVND (reference sequence). The ends lost 3 bases at V and 3 bases at J; junction bases unmatched: 3. CDR3 in amino acids: CASSIPGQGTDTQYF. CDR3 DNA: TGTGCCAGTAGTATCCCGGGACAGGGGACAGATACGCAGTATTTT.

This clone was recorded a few times. The chain links TRBV27 to TRBJ1-2, with D unresolved. Trimming stripped 0 bases from V and 4 bases from J, with 6 bases between. Germline CDR1 and CDR2: MNHEY and SMNVEV (reference sequence). This CDR3 contains 13 residues. The CDR3 loop is CASSLSEGYGYTF. The CDR3 nucleotides are TGTGCCAGCAGTTTATCGGAGGGCTATGGCTACACCTTC.